This passage covers 8 T cell receptor beta chains from one sample sequenced in a study of CD8 T cells in ankylosing spondylitis. In TCRdb, the 5' RACE reads were re-called with MiXCR into one record per CDR3 protein. The table shows around 150,000 distinct CDR3 sequences, with approximately 48% occurring only once. Sequencing was done on a sample of synovial fluid, either unsorted or a sorted T cell fraction (not recorded which). These TCRs come from a male donor with ankylosing spondylitis.

This clonotype has a handful of counts. The V call is TRBV19, the J call TRBJ2-1; 12 bases are a match to TRBD2. There are 15 residues in the CDR3. Germline V gene sequence: CDR1 LNHDA, CDR2 SQIVND (reference sequence). V lost 7 bases, J lost 4 bases, and 5 bases stayed unmatched. CDR3 protein: CASKTSGGSYNEQFF. CDR3 nucleotide sequence: TGTGCCAGTAAAACTAGCGGGGGGTCGTACAATGAGCAGTTCTTC.

The CDR3 region is CASSLAGVVAYEQYF. DNA for the CDR3: TGTGCCAGCAGCTTAGCAGGGGTTGTTGCCTACGAGCAGTACTTC. This chain connects TRBV7-2 to TRBJ2-7, with D perhaps matching TRBD1 (5 bases). Deletions cut 0 bases from V and 2 bases from J, with 11 bases between. Germline V gene sequence: CDR1 SGHTA, CDR2 FQGNSA. This CDR3 contains 15 residues.

The table lists this clonotype with a few counts. The chain recombines TRBV10-3 with TRBJ2-3, with 7 bases matching TRBD2. The V and J ends lost 6 bases and 0 bases, in that order; junction bases with no gene match: 6. This CDR3 spans 15 amino acids. Per germline, CDR1 ENHRY and CDR2 SYGVKD. The CDR3 sequence is CAIRESGVSTDTQYF. DNA for the CDR3: TGTGCCATCAGAGAGAGCGGGGTGAGCACAGATACGCAGTATTTT.

The table lists this clonotype with many counts. The rearrangement uses TRBV27 and TRBJ2-3, with D possibly being TRBD1 (6 bases). From germline, CDR1 is MNHEY and CDR2 SMNVEV (reference sequence). Trimming left V 5 bases short and J 2 bases short, with 8 bases between. The CDR3 contains 13 residues. Written as DNA, the CDR3 is TGTGCCAGCAGTAGACAGGTCACAGATACGCAGTATTTT. Its translation: CASSRQVTDTQYF.

In its sample, this clonotype is medium-sized. This rearrangement joins TRBV19 to TRBJ1-1; D may be TRBD1 (5 bases). V lost 10 bases, J lost 4 bases, and 16 bases lay in between. Germline values: CDR1 LNHDA, CDR2 SQIVND (reference sequence). This CDR3 comprises 13 residues. The CDR3, as DNA: TGTGCCACCGTCGTTGCGGGGGGCACTGAAGCTTTCTTT. Its translation: CATVVAGGTEAFF.

V is TRBV2 and J is TRBJ2-2; 7 nucleotides align to TRBD2. Trimming cost V 6 bases and J 7 bases; bases outside gene matches: 11. Germline V gives CDR1 SNHLY, CDR2 FYNNEI. The CDR3 sequence is 15 residues long. The CDR3 nucleotides read TGTGCCAGCAGGTGGCGGGGGTACTGGGTCGGGGAGCTGTTTTTT. Amino acid sequence: CASRWRGYWVGELFF.

V gene TRBV20-1 combines with J gene TRBJ2-1; 8 bases align to TRBD2. V trimming: 6 bases; J trimming: 3 bases; junction bases outside the gene matches: 10. The CDR3 consists of 15 residues. Germline assignment: CDR1 DFQATT and CDR2 SNEGSKA (reference sequence). CDR3 DNA: TGCAGTGCGGGTCCCGGGACTAGGGTCTACAATGAGCAGTTCTTC. It yields the protein CSAGPGTRVYNEQFF.

This chain connects TRBV28 to TRBJ2-1; the match to TRBD2 covers 9 bases. The CDR3 has 19 residues. CDR1 MDHEN and CDR2 SYDVKM come from the germline V gene. Unmatched junction bases numbered 18, after V lost 1 base and J lost 8 bases. The chain's CDR3 is CASSLSLWGAGGPRDEQFF. For the CDR3, the DNA is TGTGCCAGCAGTTTATCCCTGTGGGGGGCGGGAGGGCCGCGCGATGAGCAGTTCTTC.